The present entry profiles one T cell receptor (beta chain) with its context. Its specificity is unknown. This sample is part of a study of OX40 agonist ivuxolimab in advanced cancers. Across the whole study: There were three patients with partial responses, one having hepatocellular carcinoma and two cutaneous melanoma.

This CDR3 contains 17 residues. Germline lookup yields CDR1 SNHLY and CDR2 FYNNEI. Trimming took 6 bases from V and 2 from J; bases not matched to a gene: 12. Findings and limits, study-wide: At doses 0.1 to 3.0 mg/kg, CD4+ and CD8+ clones expanded. The average count of expanded clones was higher among CD8+ T cells than among CD4+. Those patients achieving a partial response at 0.1-3.0 mg/kg showed among the lowest clonal expansion.

Produced via immunoSEQ multiplex PCR; TCRdb's table is partial and in-frame only. Among 70,000 to 100,000 clones listed, about nine tenths were seen once. The sequenced sample was CD4+ or CD8+ T cells sorted from blood, obtained in a trial of the OX40 agonist ivuxolimab. The clonotype was recovered from an adult with an advanced solid tumor such as melanoma, head and neck, liver or kidney cancer. The chain carries TRBV2 and TRBJ2-5, with 10 bases that match TRBD2. The CDR3 nucleotides read TGTGCCAGCAGCGGACTAGCGGAGTGGGGGGGACAAGAGACCCAGTACTTC. Translated, it gives CASSGLAEWGGQETQYF.